This T cell receptor (beta chain) was sequenced in a study of blood T cell repertoires in COVID-19 (dated by TCRdb to between 2020 and 2021). Notes on the research overall: Samples from collaborators originated in the United States, Italy and Spain and spanned both the acute and convalescent phases of COVID-19. Deeply sampled blood TCRbeta repertoires from subjects exposed to, actively infected with, or recovered from COVID-19 were included in the dataset. The prospective study material was composed of cDNA or gDNA derived from T cells, B-cell-depleted T cells, or PBMCs. The repertoires were released in a freely available public database intended as a resource for research on the immune response to SARS-CoV-2. Samples were obtained from the ongoing ImmuneRACE study (first 160 participants) and from over 1,000 subjects provided by 6 global collaborators. Where HLA class I and class II types were available, the types were taken from metadata supplied by the sample provider, not from assay-based typing. Nearly every sample came with metadata listing a de-identified subject ID, COVID-19 status, age in years and sex.

In Seattle, one collaborating source enrolled patients while the infection was active and tracked those patients longitudinally over the course of disease. Whole blood was collected in K2EDTA tubes by collaborating institutions according to the institutions' own protocols. For TCRbeta analysis, collaborators shipped samples as frozen whole blood, isolated PBMCs, or DNA extracted from either of those sample types. General study outcomes and caveats: The quantity of clinical and demographic metadata differed by source and by participant and was supplied without curation.

This clone was seen more than once but under ten times. Its antigen is still unknown. Base quality data are lacking; no much larger clone is found one base away. The same CDR3 is also encoded by other DNA sequences in this sample. TCRbeta CDR3 regions were amplified from genomic DNA by means of the immunoSEQ Assay, a bias-controlled multiplex PCR. For the original study's pipeline: The number of nucleated cells in each sample was estimated by amplification of reference gene primers within the assay. To quantify the absolute abundance of each unique TCRbeta CDR3 rearrangement, sequence reads were collapsed and filtered. For each sample, productive Simpson clonality was calculated by taking the square root of Simpson's diversity index across productive rearrangements. TCRdb mirrors the immuneACCESS table, restricted to in-frame sequences. Some clones are absent from its copies; in checked studies, under half trace to an unresolved V gene, and the reason for the others is unknown. V and J calls plus clone size are reproduced from that table; the DNA served to infer D and trimming. The sample has around 220,000 clones on record, roughly nine tenths of them singletons. Approximately 10% of the sample comes from the top ten.

CDR1 SGHRS and CDR2 YFSETQ are derived from the germline V gene. The CDR3 holds 15 amino acids from the cysteine to the phenylalanine. CDR3 DNA is the only sequence kept; it has 45 bases, read in frame from the first base. Relative to germline, V is missing 4 bases and J is missing 3 bases, with 6 bases of the junction outside any gene match. The receptor comes from a woman aged 45-60 years with COVID-19, enrolled during active disease. Sequencing was carried out using peripheral blood. This receptor chain uses TRBV5-1 and TRBJ2-3, with 9 bases matching TRBD2. Read as DNA, the sequence is TGCGCCAGCAGCCCTGGAGGACTAGCGACAGATACGCAGTATTTT. It translates as CASSPGGLATDTQYF.